Each of the 18 T cell receptor beta chains below was sequenced from the same sample in a study of cytomegalovirus exposure and HLA in healthy donors. PCR was performed using 60 Vbeta and 13 Jbeta primers. Assay: immunoSEQ multiplex PCR; the TCRdb copy retains only in-frame clones and omits some. The sample lists about 120,000 clones; about 80% were seen once. Sequencing was carried out using PBMCs. These receptors were obtained from a human donor in good health.

This chain uses TRBV7-9 with TRBJ2-2; 10 positions match TRBD2. Per the germline V gene, CDR1 is SEHNR and CDR2 is FQNEAQ (reference sequence). CDR3 length: 15 amino acids. V lost 1 base, J lost 6 bases, and 2 bases stayed unmatched. In DNA, the CDR3 is TGTGCCAGCAGCTTAGGCGGGACTAGCGCCGGGGAGCTGTTTTTT. This encodes CASSLGGTSAGELFF. The full variable domain, rest sourced from reference TRBV7-9 and TRBJ2-2, is DTGVSQNPRHKITKRGQNVTFRCDPISEHNRLYWYRQTLGQGPEFLTYFQNEAQLEKSRLLSDRFSAERPKGSFSTLEIQRTEQGDSAMYLCASSLGGTSAGELFFGEGSRLTVL.

The genes are TRBV28 and TRBJ2-7; 9 nucleotides match TRBD1. The junction had 6 bases not matched to a gene; V was cut back by 5 bases and J by 4 bases. From germline, CDR1 is MDHEN and CDR2 SYDVKM. The CDR3 is 14 amino acids. Here the CDR3 reads CASSERQGDYEQYF. The CDR3 DNA sequence: TGTGCCAGCAGTGAACGACAGGGGGATTACGAGCAGTACTTC.

The chain uses TRBV28 and TRBJ1-4, with D tentatively TRBD1 (5 bases). Trimming shortened V by 4 bases and J by 4 bases, and 16 bases separated the two germline ends. Germline V gene lookup returns CDR1 MDHEN and CDR2 SYDVKM. This CDR3 has 16 amino acids. In DNA form, the CDR3 reads TGTGCCAGCAGTTCTCTAGATAGGGGCCTTAATGAAAAACTGTTTTTT. Amino acid sequence: CASSSLDRGLNEKLFF.

This clone was found a few times. CDR3 nucleotides: TGTGCCAGCAGCTTAGCAGGGGGCGGTTCACCCCTCCACTTT. Amino acids: CASSLAGGGSPLHF. The chain couples TRBV7-9 to TRBJ1-6; 7 bases fit TRBD1. CDR3 size: 14 residues. Germline CDR1 and CDR2: SEHNR and FQNEAQ (reference sequence). The J segment lost 9 bases and the V segment lost 0 bases, leaving 2 bases of the junction unmatched.

J is TRBJ2-2 and V is TRBV6-6, with 9 bases lining up with TRBD2. This CDR3 contains 16 residues. V gave up 4 bases and J gave up 1 base; unmatched junction bases: 4. Germline assignment: CDR1 MNHNY and CDR2 SVGAGI (reference sequence). The CDR3 DNA reads TGTGCCAGCAGTTTGGGGCGGGGGGGGAACACCGGGGAGCTGTTTTTT. Its protein product is CASSLGRGGNTGELFF.

V gene TRBV7-2 combines with J gene TRBJ1-1; D uncertain. CDR1 and CDR2 (germline): SGHTA, FQGNSA. Trimming removed 1 base from V and 1 base from J, with 10 bases in between. This CDR3 is built from 15 residues. In DNA form, the CDR3 reads TGTGCCAGCAGCTTAGTTACAGCTAAGAACACTGAAGCTTTCTTT. It codes for CASSLVTAKNTEAFF.

The chain's CDR3 is CASSRSSGRIGEQYF. The CDR3 region has the DNA TGTGCCAGCAGTCGTTCTAGCGGGAGGATCGGCGAGCAGTACTTC. This chain uses TRBV27 with TRBJ2-7; 11 positions match TRBD2. V lost 5 bases to trimming and J lost 6 bases; unmatched junction nucleotides: 9. The CDR3 totals 15 residues. Germline CDR1 and CDR2: MNHEY and SMNVEV (reference sequence).

The rearrangement joins TRBV19 to TRBJ1-2; tentative D call: TRBD1 (6 bases). The CDR3 totals 15 residues. Trimming pared 7 bases from V and 2 bases from J, leaving 17 bases between. Germline-derived CDR1 and CDR2 are LNHDA and SQIVND (reference sequence). CDR3 DNA sequence: TGTGCCAGTAACCTCGAAAGGGGGGGGAACTATGGCTACACCTTC. Translating gives CASNLERGGNYGYTF.

This clone appeared a few times. The chain has TRBV5-1 and TRBJ2-7; 8 bases match TRBD1. Germline V gene lookup returns CDR1 SGHRS and CDR2 YFSETQ. Trimming at V came to 5 bases and at J to 1 base, leaving 8 bases not matched to a gene. The CDR3 has 15 residues. The CDR3 is CASRDPGQVSYEQYF. The CDR3 region has the DNA TGCGCCAGCAGGGATCCGGGACAGGTATCCTACGAGCAGTACTTC.

This clone was seen a few times. This chain links TRBV2 with TRBJ1-2; 8 nucleotides line up with TRBD1. From germline, CDR1 is SNHLY and CDR2 FYNNEI. V lost 8 bases, J lost 4 bases, and 3 bases stayed unmatched. This CDR3 is built from 12 residues. The CDR3 here is CASATGGYGYTF. In DNA form, the CDR3 reads TGTGCCAGCGCAACAGGGGGCTATGGCTACACCTTC. Filled out from reference TRBV2 and TRBJ1-2, the complete variable domain reads EPEVTQTPSHQVTQMGQEVILRCVPISNHLYFYWYRQILGQKVEFLVSFYNNEISEKSEIFDDQFSVERPDGSNFTLKIRSTKLEDSAMYFCASATGGYGYTFGSGTRLTVV.

This clone occurred once. The chain is built from TRBV6-5 and TRBJ1-1; a weak D match, TRBD1 (5 bases). Germline lookup yields CDR1 MNHEY and CDR2 SVGAGI. Trimming took off 5 bases at V and 1 base at J, with 11 bases between the two ends. The CDR3 runs 14 residues. The CDR3 region is CASSRRQPNTEAFF. The DNA for the CDR3 is TGTGCCAGCAGTCGCAGACAGCCGAACACTGAAGCTTTCTTT.

The chain employs TRBV19 and TRBJ2-5; D possibly corresponds to TRBD1 (6 bases). Per germline, CDR1 LNHDA and CDR2 SQIVND (reference sequence). The V gene lost 10 bases and the J gene lost 5 bases, with 14 bases spanning the gap. This CDR3 region has 12 residues. The CDR3: CATGQPGETQYF. The DNA for the CDR3 is TGTGCCACAGGACAGCCCGGGGAGACCCAGTACTTC.

The V call is TRBV5-1, the J call TRBJ1-4; tentatively, D is TRBD1 (5 bases). Trimming took 5 bases from V and 0 from J, leaving 11 bases between them. Germline values: CDR1 SGHRS, CDR2 YFSETQ. The CDR3 runs 15 residues. CDR3 sequence: CASRQGGATNEKLFF. The CDR3 DNA reads TGCGCCAGCAGGCAGGGTGGAGCAACTAATGAAAAACTGTTTTTT.

This clone was recorded a few times. The chain links TRBV5-1 to TRBJ1-6; 7 nucleotides agree with TRBD1. This CDR3 contains 14 residues. Germline V lookup: CDR1 SGHRS, CDR2 YFSETQ. The V and J ends lost 3 bases and 6 bases, in that order; junction bases with no gene match: 3. The CDR3 sequence is CASSYDRANSPLHF. DNA of the CDR3: TGCGCCAGCAGCTACGACAGGGCTAATTCACCCCTCCACTTT.

This clone has just one count. The rearrangement joins TRBV7-2 to TRBJ2-7; a weak D match, TRBD1 (6 bases). V lost 0 bases and J 0 bases, leaving 9 bases between the germline ends. Per the germline V gene, CDR1 is SGHTA and CDR2 is FQGNSA. CDR3 size: 15 residues. The CDR3 nucleotides are TGTGCCAGCAGCTTAGCGGGACATAGCTCCTACGAGCAGTACTTC. It yields the protein CASSLAGHSSYEQYF.

The gene calls are TRBV9 and TRBJ2-7, with D possibly being TRBD1 (6 bases). Trimming stripped 0 bases from V and 5 bases from J, with 15 bases between. This CDR3 comprises 15 residues. Germline CDR1 reads SGDLS; CDR2 reads YYNGEE. Here the CDR3 reads CASSVVAGAINEQYF. The CDR3 bases are TGTGCCAGCAGCGTAGTTGCAGGGGCGATCAACGAGCAGTACTTC.

The chain uses TRBV7-6 and TRBJ2-1; 13 bases match TRBD2. The CDR3 loop spans 18 amino acids. Germline trimming cut 5 bases from V and 1 base from J; bases unmatched to any gene: 8. Per the germline V gene, CDR1 is SGHVS and CDR2 is FNYEAQ. DNA for the CDR3: TGTGCCAGCAGCAAAGGGACTAGCGGGATGATATCCTACAATGAGCAGTTCTTC. It translates to CASSKGTSGMISYNEQFF.

This chain joins TRBV19 and TRBJ2-6; a possible D gene is TRBD1 (5 bases). Germline V CDR1 and CDR2: LNHDA, SQIVND (reference sequence). The CDR3 sequence is 16 residues long. V was clipped by 6 bases and J by 0 bases, with 12 bases between them. The CDR3 DNA reads as TGTGCCAGTAGGAAGGGGCCGGGCTCTGGGGCCAACGTCCTGACTTTC. It specifies CASRKGPGSGANVLTF. The variable domain in full, with the rest retrieved from reference TRBV19 and TRBJ2-6, is DGGITQSPKYLFRKEGQNVTLSCEQNLNHDAMYWYRQDPGQGLRLIYYSQIVNDFQKGDIAEGYSVSREKKESFPLTVTSAQKNPTAFYLCASRKGPGSGANVLTFGAGSRLTVL.